This TCR beta chain came from a study of blood T cells in healthy people across ages (dated by TCRdb to the mid-2010s). Some background on the complete study: In model experiments, roughly one uniquely barcoded TCR beta cDNA molecule per two T cells was captured by template switching. The study measured age-related changes in TCR beta repertoire diversity using deep sequencing normalized with unique cDNA molecular identifiers. Using the same blood draw, the study looked at two additional independent replicas of 1 million unique cDNA reads for two donors, one aged 18 to 30 and the other aged 80 or older. To avoid experimental bias, donors of different ages were spread randomly across the sequencing lanes. The donors were split into four age groups: young (average 16 years), middle-aged (about 40), aged (over 55) and long-lived (about 82). Study-wide findings and limitations: Observed TCR beta diversity per million T cells fell roughly linearly with age, and a significant reduction was already apparent by age around 44. Compared with the aged group, the long-lived group had more naive CD4+ T cells, fewer expanded clones and increased TCR diversity, suggesting age selection. Conclusive comparison of naive and antigen-experienced compartments was prevented by the profiling of bulk unsorted PBMCs. There was a strong correlation between observed TCR beta diversity and the percentage of naive T cells measured by flow cytometry. Estimates of total diversity based on one million sequenced T cells were considered lower bounds and underestimates. Donor CMV infection status was unknown, potentially confounding age-related changes in expanded clonotypes.

Libraries came from 5' RACE. TCRdb shows the sequencer as Illumina HiSeq 2500. A second PCR of roughly 7 to 12 cycles was run with a J-beta primer mix and a sample-barcoded 5' primer. A unique molecular identifier was introduced onto each TCR beta cDNA molecule by a template-switch 5' adaptor carrying 12 random nucleotides. Each sample yielded at least 2.5 million CDR3-containing paired-end reads. All of the RNA was converted into first-strand cDNA using the Mint cDNA synthesis kit, with a TRBC-specific oligonucleotide serving as the primer. After uracil-DNA glycosylase treatment, a first 18-cycle PCR used universal primers M1SS and BC2_uni_R on all cDNA. On the authors' methods: For normalization, 1 million high-quality reads, each with a distinct molecular identifier, were randomly selected from each sample. Reads with shared molecular identifiers were discarded instead of being binned into consensus sequences. MiTCR, set to a Q25 quality threshold and the strictest error-elimination algorithm, was used for CDR3 identification, clonotype clustering and error correction. Lower-bound total TCR beta diversity was estimated with a nonparametric unseen species model using Euler transformation. Clones were called with MiXCR by TCRdb after fastp trimmed the public reads at Q25, and only in-frame beta chains were retained. CDR3 protein duplicates are merged, each entry listing the most common genes and DNA. The V and J calls come from TCRdb's annotation, not from the publication. This sample has 700,000 to 800,000 distinct CDR3 sequences in its table, and 43% of those were observed once. Around 20% of the sample is held by the ten biggest clonotypes.

The sample holds many counts of this clonotype. Its antigen remains undetermined. Base qualities are not provided; no much larger clone lies one nucleotide away. Donors were a few dozen systemically healthy Caucasian individuals from Russia aged roughly 6 to 95 years. About 9.6 milliliters of peripheral blood were collected from each donor into EDTA-treated Vacutainer tubes. Ficoll-Paque density-gradient centrifugation was used to isolate PBMCs, with at least 6.5 million obtained per sample. Total RNA was extracted from PBMCs with Trizol reagent, with at least 6 micrograms obtained per sample. Naive CD45RAhigh/CD27high T cell percentages were measured by flow cytometry on a PBMC aliquot from every donor. The CDR3 runs 11 amino acids, cysteine and phenylalanine included. Only the CDR3 portion is preserved as DNA: 33 bases, with reading frame beginning at the first base. CDR1 and CDR2 are read off the germline V gene as MNHEY and SVGEGT. Cut back by 6 bases and 12 bases, the V and J ends lie 12 bases apart.

This TCR derives from a woman aged 55-69 years in good health. The material sequenced was blood. The chain is encoded by TRBV6-2 or TRBV6-3 joined to TRBJ2-1; the D gene is possibly TRBD2, with 5 bases matching. At the DNA level, the sequence is TGTGCCAGCAGCACCACTCGGGGGCAGTTCTTC. Protein translation: CASSTTRGQFF.